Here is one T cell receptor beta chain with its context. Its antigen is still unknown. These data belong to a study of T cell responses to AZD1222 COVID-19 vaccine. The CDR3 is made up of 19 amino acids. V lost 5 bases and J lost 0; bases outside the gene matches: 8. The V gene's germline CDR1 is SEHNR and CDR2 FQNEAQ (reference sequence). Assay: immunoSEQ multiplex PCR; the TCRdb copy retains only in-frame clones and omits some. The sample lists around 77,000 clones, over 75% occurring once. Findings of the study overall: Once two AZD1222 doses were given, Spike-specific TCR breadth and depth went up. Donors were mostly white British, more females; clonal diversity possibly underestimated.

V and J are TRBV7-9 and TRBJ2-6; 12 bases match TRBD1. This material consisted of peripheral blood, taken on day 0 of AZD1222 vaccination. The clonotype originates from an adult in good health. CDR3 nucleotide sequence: TGTGCCAGCAGCCAATTTCCGGGACAGGGGGCCTCTGGGGCCAACGTCCTGACTTTC. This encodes CASSQFPGQGASGANVLTF.